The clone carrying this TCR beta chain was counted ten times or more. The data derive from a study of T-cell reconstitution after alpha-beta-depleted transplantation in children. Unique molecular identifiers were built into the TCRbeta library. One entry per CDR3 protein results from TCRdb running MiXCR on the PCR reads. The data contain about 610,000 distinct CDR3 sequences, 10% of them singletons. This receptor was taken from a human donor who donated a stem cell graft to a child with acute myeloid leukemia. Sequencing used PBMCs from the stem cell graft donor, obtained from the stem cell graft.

In DNA, the CDR3 is TGTGCCAGCAGCGCGACAGGGGCCTACGAGCAGTACTTC. It codes for CASSATGAYEQYF. The rearrangement joins TRBV7-9 to TRBJ2-7; 8 nucleotides match TRBD1. The CDR3 covers 13 residues. The germline V gene encodes CDR1 SEHNR and CDR2 FQNEAQ (reference sequence). V trimming: 5 bases; J trimming: 2 bases; junction bases outside the gene matches: 2.